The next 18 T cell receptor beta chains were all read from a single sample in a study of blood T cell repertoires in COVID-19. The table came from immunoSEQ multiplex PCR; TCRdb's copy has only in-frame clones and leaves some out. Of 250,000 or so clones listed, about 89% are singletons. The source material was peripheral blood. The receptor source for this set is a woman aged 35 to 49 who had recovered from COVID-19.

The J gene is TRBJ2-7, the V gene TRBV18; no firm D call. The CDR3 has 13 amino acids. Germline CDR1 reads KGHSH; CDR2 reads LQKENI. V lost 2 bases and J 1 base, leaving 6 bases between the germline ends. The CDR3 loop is CASSPTASYEQYF. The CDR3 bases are TGTGCCAGCTCACCAACAGCTTCCTACGAGCAGTACTTC. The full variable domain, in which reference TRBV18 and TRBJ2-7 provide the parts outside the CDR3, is NAGVMQNPRHLVRRRGQEARLRCSPMKGHSHVYWYRQLPEEGLKFMVYLQKENIIDESGMPKERFSAEFPKEGPSILRIQQVVRGDSAAYFCASSPTASYEQYFGPGTRLTVT.

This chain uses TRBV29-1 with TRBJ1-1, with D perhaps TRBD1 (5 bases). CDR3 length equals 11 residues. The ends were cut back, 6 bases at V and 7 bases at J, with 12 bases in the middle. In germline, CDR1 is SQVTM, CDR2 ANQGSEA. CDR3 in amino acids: CSVVTDYEAFF. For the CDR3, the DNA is TGCAGCGTAGTGACAGATTATGAAGCTTTCTTT.

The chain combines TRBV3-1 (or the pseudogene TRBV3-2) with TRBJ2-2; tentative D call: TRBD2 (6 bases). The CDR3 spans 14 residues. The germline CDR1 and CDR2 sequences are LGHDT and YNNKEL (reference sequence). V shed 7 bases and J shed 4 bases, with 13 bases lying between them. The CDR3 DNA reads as TGTGCCAGCAAGCTTAGCGGCCCCACCGGGGAGCTGTTTTTT. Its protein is CASKLSGPTGELFF.

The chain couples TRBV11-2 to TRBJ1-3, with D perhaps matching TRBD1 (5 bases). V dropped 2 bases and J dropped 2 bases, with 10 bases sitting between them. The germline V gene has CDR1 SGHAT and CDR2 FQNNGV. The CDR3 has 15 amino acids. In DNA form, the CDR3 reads TGTGCCAGCAGCTTATTCGCAGGGACTGGAAACACCATATATTTT. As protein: CASSLFAGTGNTIYF.

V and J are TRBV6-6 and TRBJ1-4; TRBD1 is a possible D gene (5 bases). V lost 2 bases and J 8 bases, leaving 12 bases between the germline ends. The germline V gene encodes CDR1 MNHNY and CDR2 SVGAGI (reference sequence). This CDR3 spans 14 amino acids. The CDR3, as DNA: TGTGCCAGCAGTTACCAGGGTATCGACGAAAAACTGTTTTTT. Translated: CASSYQGIDEKLFF.

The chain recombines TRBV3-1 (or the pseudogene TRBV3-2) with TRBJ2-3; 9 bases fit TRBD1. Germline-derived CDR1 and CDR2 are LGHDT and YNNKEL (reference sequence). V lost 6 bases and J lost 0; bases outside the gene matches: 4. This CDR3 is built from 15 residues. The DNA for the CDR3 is TGTGCCAGCAGACGGGACAGGGCTAGCACAGATACGCAGTATTTT. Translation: CASRRDRASTDTQYF.

Written as DNA, the CDR3 is TGTGCCAGCAGTTTACTCTCTACAGGGGGCTGGGAGACCCAGTACTTC. Protein product: CASSLLSTGGWETQYF. This chain links TRBV27 with TRBJ2-5; 9 bases match TRBD1. Germline V CDR1 and CDR2: MNHEY, SMNVEV (reference sequence). After removal of 2 bases from V and 5 bases from J, the junction contained 9 bases not matched to a gene. CDR3 size: 16 residues.

The CDR3 spells CATSRDVGNTDTQYF. CDR3 DNA sequence: TGTGCCACCAGCAGAGATGTCGGTAACACAGATACGCAGTATTTT. The chain joins TRBV15 to TRBJ2-3; D remains unclear. The CDR3 runs 15 residues. In germline, CDR1 is LNHNV, CDR2 YYDKDF (reference sequence). With 0 bases removed from V and 2 bases from J, the gap between germline ends came to 9 bases.

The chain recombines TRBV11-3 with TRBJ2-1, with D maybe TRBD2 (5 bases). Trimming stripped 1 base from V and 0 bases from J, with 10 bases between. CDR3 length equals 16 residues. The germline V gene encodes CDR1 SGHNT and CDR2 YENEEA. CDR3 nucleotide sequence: TGTGCCAGCAGCTTAGTAGCGCCGAACTCCTACAATGAGCAGTTCTTC. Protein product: CASSLVAPNSYNEQFF.

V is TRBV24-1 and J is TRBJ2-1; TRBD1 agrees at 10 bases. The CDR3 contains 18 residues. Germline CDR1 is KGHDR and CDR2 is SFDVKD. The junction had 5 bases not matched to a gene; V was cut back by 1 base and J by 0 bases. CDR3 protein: CATSDLGTGVGSYNEQFF. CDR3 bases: TGTGCCACCAGTGATTTAGGGACAGGGGTCGGCTCCTACAATGAGCAGTTCTTC.

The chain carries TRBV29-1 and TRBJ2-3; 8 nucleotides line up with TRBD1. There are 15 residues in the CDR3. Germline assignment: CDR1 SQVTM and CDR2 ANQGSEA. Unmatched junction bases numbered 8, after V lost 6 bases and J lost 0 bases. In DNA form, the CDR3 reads TGCAGCGTAGGTAGGGACAGGACGAGCACAGATACGCAGTATTTT. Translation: CSVGRDRTSTDTQYF.

CDR3 region: CASSSRSQADTQYF. The DNA for the CDR3 is TGTGCCAGCAGCTCTCGGTCTCAGGCCGATACGCAGTATTTT. This chain joins TRBV7-9 and TRBJ2-3; D unclear. Trimming removed 4 bases from V and 6 bases from J, with 14 bases in between. The CDR3 consists of 14 residues. The germline CDR1 and CDR2 sequences are SEHNR and FQNEAQ (reference sequence).

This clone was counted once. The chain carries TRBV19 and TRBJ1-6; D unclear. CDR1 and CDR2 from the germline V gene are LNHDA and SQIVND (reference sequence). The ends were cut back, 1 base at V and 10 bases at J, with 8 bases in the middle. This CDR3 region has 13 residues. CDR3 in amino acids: CASSIGRWSPLHF. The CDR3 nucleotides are TGTGCCAGTAGTATAGGTCGGTGGTCACCCCTCCACTTT.

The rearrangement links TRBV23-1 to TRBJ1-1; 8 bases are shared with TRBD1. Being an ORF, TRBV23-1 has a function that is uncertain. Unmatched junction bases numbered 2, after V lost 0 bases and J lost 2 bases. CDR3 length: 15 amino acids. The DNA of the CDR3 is TGCGCCAGCAGTCAATCCGGACAGGGAAACACTGAAGCTTTCTTT. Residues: CASSQSGQGNTEAFF.

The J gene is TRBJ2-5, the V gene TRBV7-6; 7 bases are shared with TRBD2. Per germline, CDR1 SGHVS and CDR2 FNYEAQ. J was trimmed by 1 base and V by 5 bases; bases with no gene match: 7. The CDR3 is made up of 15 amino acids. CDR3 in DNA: TGTGCCAGCAGCAAAGGGGACTACCCCCAAGAGACCCAGTACTTC. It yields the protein CASSKGDYPQETQYF.

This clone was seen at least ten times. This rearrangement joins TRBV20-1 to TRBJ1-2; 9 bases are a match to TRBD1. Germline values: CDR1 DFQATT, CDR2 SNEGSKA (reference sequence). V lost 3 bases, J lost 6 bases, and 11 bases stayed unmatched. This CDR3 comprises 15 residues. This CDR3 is CSASLLGTGRDGYTF. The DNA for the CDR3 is TGCAGTGCTAGTCTCCTTGGGACAGGGAGGGATGGCTACACCTTC.

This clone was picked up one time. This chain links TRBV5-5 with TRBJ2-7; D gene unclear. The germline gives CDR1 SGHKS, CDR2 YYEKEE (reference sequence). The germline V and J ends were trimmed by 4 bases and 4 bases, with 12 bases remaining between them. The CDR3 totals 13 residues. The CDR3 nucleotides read TGTGCCAGCAGCATCGACCCGACTTACGAGCAGTACTTC. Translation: CASSIDPTYEQYF. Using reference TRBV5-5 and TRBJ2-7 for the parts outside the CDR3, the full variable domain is DAGVTQSPTHLIKTRGQQVTLRCSPISGHKSVSWYQQVLGQGPQFIFQYYEKEERGRGNFPDRFSARQFPNYSSELNVNALLLGDSALYLCASSIDPTYEQYFGPGTRLTVT.

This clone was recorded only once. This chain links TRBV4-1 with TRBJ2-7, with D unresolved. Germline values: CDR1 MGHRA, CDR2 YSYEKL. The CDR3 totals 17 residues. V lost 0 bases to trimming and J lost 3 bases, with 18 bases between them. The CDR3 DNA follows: TGCGCCAGCAGCCAAGATCTAGAGTCTAGTTTTGGCTACGAGCAGTACTTC. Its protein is CASSQDLESSFGYEQYF.